What follows is one T cell receptor (beta chain) and its context. This sample was taken from a study of blood T cell repertoires in COVID-19. About the research overall: Whether acute or convalescent, the COVID-19 samples came from the United States, Italy and Spain.

Data came from immunoSEQ multiplex PCR; TCRdb stores just in-frame clones and leaves some out. The sample records tens of thousands of clones, around 88% being singletons. After removal of 6 bases from V and 3 bases from J, the junction contained 11 bases not matched to a gene. Looked up from germline, CDR1 is SQVTM and CDR2 is ANQGSEA. CDR3 length: 15 residues. V usage is TRBV29-1 and J usage is TRBJ2-3; TRBD1 matches at 8 bases. Material for sequencing was peripheral blood. The source of this sequence is a woman at least 80 years old with acute or convalescent COVID-19. The CDR3 reads CSVKRQGIRTDTQYF. CDR3 bases: TGCAGCGTCAAACGACAGGGGATTAGGACAGATACGCAGTATTTT.